This note documents a single T cell receptor (beta chain) sequence. The sample comes from a study of blood T cell repertoires in COVID-19. Study overall: Nucleic acid was either cDNA or gDNA, and it came from T cells, B-cell-depleted T cells, or PBMCs.

CDR3 length: 15 amino acids. Trimming removed 7 bases from V and 4 bases from J, with 16 bases in between. Germline V lookup: CDR1 MNHEY, CDR2 SVGAGI. Source study methods: By means of reference gene primer amplification, nucleated cell counts were estimated. Assay: immunoSEQ multiplex PCR; the TCRdb copy retains only in-frame clones and omits some. The V and J calls and the clone size are those of that table, but D and trimming were determined from the DNA. The sample includes around 140,000 clones, around 83% of them seen just once. Material for sequencing was peripheral blood. This TCR came from a woman aged 55-70 years with acute or convalescent COVID-19. The chain carries TRBV6-5 and TRBJ2-2, with D unclear. The CDR3 loop is CASKLTELLTGELFF. The CDR3 DNA reads as TGTGCCAGCAAACTTACGGAGCTCCTCACCGGGGAGCTGTTTTTT.